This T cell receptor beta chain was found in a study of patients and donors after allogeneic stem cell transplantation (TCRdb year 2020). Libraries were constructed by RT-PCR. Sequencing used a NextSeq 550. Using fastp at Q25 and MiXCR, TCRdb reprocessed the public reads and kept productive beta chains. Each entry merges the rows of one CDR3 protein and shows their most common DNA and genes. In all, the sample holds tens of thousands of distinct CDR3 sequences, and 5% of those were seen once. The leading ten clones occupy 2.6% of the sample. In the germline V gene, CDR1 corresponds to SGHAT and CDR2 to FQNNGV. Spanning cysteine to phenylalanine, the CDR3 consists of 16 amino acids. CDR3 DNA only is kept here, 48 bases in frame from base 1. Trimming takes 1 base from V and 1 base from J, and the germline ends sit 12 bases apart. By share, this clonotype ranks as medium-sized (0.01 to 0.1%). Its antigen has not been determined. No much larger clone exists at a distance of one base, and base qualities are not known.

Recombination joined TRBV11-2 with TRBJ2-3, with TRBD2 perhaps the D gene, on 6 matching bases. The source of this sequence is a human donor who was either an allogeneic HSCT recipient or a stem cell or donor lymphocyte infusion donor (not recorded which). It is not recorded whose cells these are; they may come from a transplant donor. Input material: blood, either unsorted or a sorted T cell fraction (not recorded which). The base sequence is TGTGCCAGCAGCTTAGTTTCGGCGGGGCGCACAGATACGCAGTATTTT. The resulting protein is CASSLVSAGRTDTQYF.